The text below deals with one T cell receptor beta chain. Its antigen remains undetermined. No clone much larger than this one lies a single base away; base qualities are absent. TCRbeta CDR3 regions were amplified from genomic DNA using the immunoSEQ Assay, a bias-controlled multiplex PCR. From the authors' description of their analysis: The number of nucleated cells in each sample was estimated by amplification of reference gene primers within the assay. Sequence reads were collapsed and filtered to measure the absolute abundance of every unique TCRbeta CDR3 rearrangement. Productive Simpson clonality was computed per sample as the square root of Simpson's diversity index over productive rearrangements. The immuneACCESS repertoire file appears here via TCRdb, limited to in-frame rearrangements. These files lack a portion of the clones; in checked studies, under half of the deficit traces to unresolved V genes, and the cause of the others is not known. The V and J calls and the clone size are those of that table, but D and trimming were determined from the DNA. In all, the sample holds 110,000 to 150,000 clones, and more than 70% of those were seen once. The top ten clonotypes cover more than 4% of the sample.

The record originates from a study of blood T cell repertoires in COVID-19 (dated by TCRdb to 2020 to 2022). For the wider study: Samples covering the acute and convalescent phases of COVID-19 were provided by collaborators in the United States, Italy and Spain. The prospective study material was composed of cDNA or gDNA derived from T cells, B-cell-depleted T cells, or PBMCs. HLA class I and class II types, where available, came from metadata supplied by the sample provider rather than from assay-based typing. A freely available public database, intended as a resource for researchers studying the immune response to SARS-CoV-2, is where the repertoires were released. The sample metadata nearly always contained a de-identified subject ID, COVID-19 status, age in years and sex. The dataset comprised deeply sampled blood TCRbeta repertoires from subjects exposed to, actively infected with, or recovered from COVID-19. Samples were obtained from the ongoing ImmuneRACE study (first 160 participants) and from 1,254 subjects provided by 6 global collaborators.

The CDR3 starts with the cysteine, ends with the phenylalanine, and has 15 residues. CDR3 DNA is the only sequence kept; it has 45 bases, read in frame from the first base. Sequences SGHKS (CDR1) and YYEKEE (CDR2) are obtained from the germline V gene (reference sequence). The V and J ends are trimmed by 0 bases and 0 bases, leaving 7 bases between them. The paper's findings and limits, for the study overall: How much clinical and demographic metadata was included differed by source and by participant, and the metadata was provided uncurated.

Collaborating institutions collected whole blood in K2EDTA tubes following their own protocols. For TCRbeta analysis, collaborator samples were shipped as frozen whole blood, as isolated PBMCs, or as DNA extracted from either sample type. The chain uses TRBV5-5 and TRBJ2-1; TRBD1 could be the D gene, as 6 bases match. Sequencing input: peripheral blood. The clonotype originates from a woman aged 45-59 years with acute or convalescent COVID-19. The bases are TGTGCCAGCAGCTTGGAAGGGGGCTCCTACAATGAGCAGTTCTTC. It is translated as CASSLEGGSYNEQFF.